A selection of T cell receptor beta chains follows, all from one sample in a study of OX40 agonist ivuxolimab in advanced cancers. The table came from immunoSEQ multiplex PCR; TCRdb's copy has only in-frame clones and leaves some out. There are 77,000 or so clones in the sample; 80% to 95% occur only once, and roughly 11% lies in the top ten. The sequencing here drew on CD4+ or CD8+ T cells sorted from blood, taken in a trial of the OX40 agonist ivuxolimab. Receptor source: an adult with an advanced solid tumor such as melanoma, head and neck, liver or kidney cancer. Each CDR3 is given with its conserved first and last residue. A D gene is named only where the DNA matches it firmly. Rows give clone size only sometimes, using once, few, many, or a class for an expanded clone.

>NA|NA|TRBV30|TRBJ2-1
CAWCAGAGTTEQFF
TGTGCCTGGTGTGCGGGGGCAGGGACCACGGAGCAGTTCTTC
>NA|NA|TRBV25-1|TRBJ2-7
CASSEYGGLGYEQYF
TGTGCCAGCAGTGAATATGGGGGGCTTGGCTACGAGCAGTACTTC
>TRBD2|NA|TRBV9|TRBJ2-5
CASSVGAGEETQYF
TGTGCCAGCAGCGTAGGGGCGGGGGAAGAGACCCAGTACTTC
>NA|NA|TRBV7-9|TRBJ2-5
CASSLDMVWEPEETQYF
TGTGCCAGCAGCTTAGATATGGTCTGGGAACCTGAGGAGACCCAGTACTTC
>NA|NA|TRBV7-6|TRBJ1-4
CASSLVPGFATNEKLFF
TGTGCCAGCAGCTTAGTTCCCGGTTTTGCAACTAATGAAAAACTGTTTTTT
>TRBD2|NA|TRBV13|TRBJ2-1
CASSYWTSGRNEQFF
TGTGCCAGCAGCTACTGGACTAGCGGGAGGAATGAGCAGTTCTTC
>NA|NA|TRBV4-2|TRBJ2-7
CASSQEAGSSYEQYF
TGTGCCAGCAGCCAAGAGGCGGGGTCCTCCTACGAGCAGTACTTC
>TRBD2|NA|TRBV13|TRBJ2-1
CASSEASGYNEQFF
TGTGCCAGCAGCGAGGCTAGCGGGTACAATGAGCAGTTCTTC
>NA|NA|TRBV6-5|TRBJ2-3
CASSYSVGENTDTQYF
TGTGCCAGCAGTTACTCAGTGGGGGAGAACACAGATACGCAGTATTTT
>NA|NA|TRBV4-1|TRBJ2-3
CASSARSGTQYF
TGCGCCAGCAGCGCCCGGAGCGGTACGCAGTATTTT
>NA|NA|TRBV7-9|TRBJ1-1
CASSLAPGLPIPFF
TGTGCCAGCAGCTTGGCCCCGGGACTTCCGATACCTTTCTTT
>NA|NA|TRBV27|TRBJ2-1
CASSLDRGNEQFF
TGTGCCAGCAGTTTAGATAGGGGCAATGAGCAGTTCTTC
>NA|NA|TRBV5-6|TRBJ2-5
CASSSLLEGEETQYF
TGTGCCAGCAGCTCTCTACTCGAGGGGGAAGAGACCCAGTACTTC
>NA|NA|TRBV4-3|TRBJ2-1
CASSQTAVMASYNEQFF
TGCGCCAGCAGCCAAACGGCCGTCATGGCCTCCTACAATGAGCAGTTCTTC
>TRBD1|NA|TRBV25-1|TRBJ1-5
CASSDGTGTHQPQHF
TGTGCCAGCAGTGACGGGACAGGGACGCATCAGCCCCAGCATTTT
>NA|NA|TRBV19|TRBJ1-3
CASSIDAGAGNTIYF
TGTGCCAGTAGTATAGATGCAGGGGCTGGAAACACCATATATTTT
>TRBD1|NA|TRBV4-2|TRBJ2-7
CASSESETGEAYEQYF
TGTGCCAGCAGCGAATCAGAGACAGGGGAGGCCTACGAGCAGTACTTC
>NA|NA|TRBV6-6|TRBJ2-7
CASSYSADSYEQYF
TGTGCCAGCAGTTACTCTGCAGATAGCTACGAGCAGTACTTC
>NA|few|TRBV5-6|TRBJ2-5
CASIPGGGGTQYF
TGTGCCAGCATACCAGGGGGAGGTGGGACCCAGTACTTC
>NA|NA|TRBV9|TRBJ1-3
CASSPSPISSGNTIYF
TGTGCCAGCAGCCCTTCCCCCATTAGCTCTGGAAACACCATATATTTT
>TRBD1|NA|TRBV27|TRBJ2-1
CASSKQTGYYNEQFF
TGTGCCAGCAGTAAACAGACAGGGTACTACAATGAGCAGTTCTTC
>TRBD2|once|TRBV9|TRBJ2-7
CASGVGLAGVEQYF
TGTGCCAGCGGCGTAGGGCTAGCGGGGGTCGAGCAGTACTTC
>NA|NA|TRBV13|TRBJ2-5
CASSTGSLGVETQYF
TGTGCCAGCAGCACCGGATCCCTCGGCGTTGAGACCCAGTACTTC
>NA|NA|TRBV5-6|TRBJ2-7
CASSTSGVVYEQYF
TGTGCCAGCAGCACCTCCGGGGTTGTGTACGAGCAGTACTTC
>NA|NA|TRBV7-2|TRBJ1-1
CASSLGVALTEAFF
TGTGCCAGCAGCTTAGGGGTAGCCTTGACTGAAGCTTTCTTT
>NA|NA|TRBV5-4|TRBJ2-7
CASSLVAGREQYF
TGTGCCAGCAGCTTGGTGGCAGGCAGGGAGCAGTACTTC
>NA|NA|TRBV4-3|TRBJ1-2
CASSQDYLEDGYTF
TGCGCCAGCAGCCAAGATTACCTGGAAGATGGCTACACCTTC
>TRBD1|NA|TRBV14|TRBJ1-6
CASSQADRGYSPLHF
TGTGCCAGCAGCCAGGCGGACAGGGGGTATTCACCCCTCCACTTT
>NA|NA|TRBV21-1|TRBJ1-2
CASSKPGEWTGNRSNYGYTF
TGTGCCAGCAGCAAACCTGGGGAATGGACAGGAAACCGATCTAACTATGGCTACACCTTC
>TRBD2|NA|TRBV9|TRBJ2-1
CASSTRLAGGSYNEQFF
TGTGCCAGCAGCACCCGACTAGCGGGGGGCTCCTACAATGAGCAGTTCTTC
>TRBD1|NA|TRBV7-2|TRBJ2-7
CASSLARGLYEQYF
TGTGCCAGCAGCTTAGCCAGGGGGCTCTACGAGCAGTACTTC
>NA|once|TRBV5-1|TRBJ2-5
CASRGPPGRDQETQYF
TGCGCCAGCCGGGGACCGCCGGGAAGGGATCAAGAGACCCAGTACTTC
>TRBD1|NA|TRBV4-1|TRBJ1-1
CASSLGDTGVEAFF
TGCGCCAGCAGCCTAGGAGACACAGGGGTTGAAGCTTTCTTT
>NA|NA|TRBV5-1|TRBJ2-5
CASSLVWGTETQYF
TGCGCCAGCAGCTTGGTCTGGGGGACGGAGACCCAGTACTTC
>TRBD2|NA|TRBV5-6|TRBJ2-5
CASSLLAGVQETQYF
TGTGCCAGCAGCTTACTAGCGGGGGTTCAAGAGACCCAGTACTTC
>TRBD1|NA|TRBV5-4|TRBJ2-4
CASSARDRVPAKNIQYF
TGTGCCAGCAGCGCCCGGGACAGGGTGCCGGCCAAAAACATTCAGTACTTC
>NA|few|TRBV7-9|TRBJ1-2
CASSNDGYGYTF
TGTGCCAGCAGTAACGACGGCTATGGCTACACCTTC
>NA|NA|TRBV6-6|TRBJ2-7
CASSYSGGGYEQYF
TGTGCCAGCAGTTACTCCGGGGGTGGCTACGAGCAGTACTTC
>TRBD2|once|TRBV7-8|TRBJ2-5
CASSPSGGALQETQYF
TGTGCCAGCAGCCCGAGCGGGGGGGCCCTCCAAGAGACCCAGTACTTC
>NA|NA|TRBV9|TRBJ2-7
CASSVGGTVVNEQYF
TGTGCCAGCAGCGTAGGCGGGACAGTTGTTAACGAGCAGTACTTC
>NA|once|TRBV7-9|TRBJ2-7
CASSLASPYEQYF
TGTGCCAGCAGCTTAGCCAGCCCGTACGAGCAGTACTTC
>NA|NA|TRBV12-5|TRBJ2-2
CASGEVGVPIFPGELFF
TGTGCTAGTGGCGAAGTGGGGGTTCCTATTTTTCCCGGGGAGCTGTTTTTT
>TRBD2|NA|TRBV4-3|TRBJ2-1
CASSPRGSGEDEQFF
TGCGCCAGCAGCCCTAGGGGAAGCGGGGAAGATGAGCAGTTCTTC
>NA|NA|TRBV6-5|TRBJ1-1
CASSYTGPGTEAFF
TGTGCCAGCAGTTATACAGGCCCAGGGACTGAAGCTTTCTTT
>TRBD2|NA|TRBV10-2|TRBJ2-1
CASSDDHLADNEQFF
TGCGCCAGCAGTGATGATCACCTAGCGGACAATGAGCAGTTCTTC
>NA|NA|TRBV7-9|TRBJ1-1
CASSLVAGLGEAFF
TGTGCCAGCAGCTTAGTCGCAGGGTTGGGTGAAGCTTTCTTT
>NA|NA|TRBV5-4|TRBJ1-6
CASSSDRTGNLGSPLHF
TGTGCCAGCAGCTCGGACCGTACAGGGAATCTAGGGTCACCCCTCCACTTT
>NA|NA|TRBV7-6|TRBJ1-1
CASSSDTTEAFF
TGTGCCAGCAGCTCCGACACCACTGAAGCTTTCTTT